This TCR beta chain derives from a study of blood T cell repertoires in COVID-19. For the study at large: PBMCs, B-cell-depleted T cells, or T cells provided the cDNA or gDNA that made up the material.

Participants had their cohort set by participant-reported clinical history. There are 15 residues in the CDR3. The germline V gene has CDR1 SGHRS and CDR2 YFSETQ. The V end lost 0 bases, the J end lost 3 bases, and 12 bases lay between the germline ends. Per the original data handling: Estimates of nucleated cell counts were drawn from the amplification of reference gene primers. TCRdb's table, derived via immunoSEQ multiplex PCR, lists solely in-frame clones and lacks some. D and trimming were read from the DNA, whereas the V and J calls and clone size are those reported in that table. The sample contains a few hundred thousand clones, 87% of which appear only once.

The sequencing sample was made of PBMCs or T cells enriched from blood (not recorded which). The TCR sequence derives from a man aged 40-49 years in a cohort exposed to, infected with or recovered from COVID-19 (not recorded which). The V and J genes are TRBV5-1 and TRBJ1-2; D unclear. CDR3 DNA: TGCGCCAGCAGCTTGGCCGCGGGAAGCTACTATGGCTACACCTTC. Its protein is CASSLAAGSYYGYTF.